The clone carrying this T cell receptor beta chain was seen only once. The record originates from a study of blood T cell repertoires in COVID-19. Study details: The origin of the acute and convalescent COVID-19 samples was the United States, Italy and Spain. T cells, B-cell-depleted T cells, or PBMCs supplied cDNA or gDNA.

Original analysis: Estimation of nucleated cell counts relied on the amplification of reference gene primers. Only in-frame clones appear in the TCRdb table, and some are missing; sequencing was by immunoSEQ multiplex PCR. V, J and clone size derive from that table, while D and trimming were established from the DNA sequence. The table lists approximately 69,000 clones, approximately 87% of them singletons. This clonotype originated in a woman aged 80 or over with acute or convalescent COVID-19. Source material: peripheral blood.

The CDR3: CASSQASAGETQYF. The DNA of the CDR3 is TGTGCCAGCAGCCAAGCCAGCGCCGGGGAGACCCAGTACTTC. V usage is TRBV3-1 (or the pseudogene TRBV3-2) and J usage is TRBJ2-5; D not certain. Trimming shortened V by 1 base and J by 5 bases, and 11 bases separated the two germline ends. Germline V gives CDR1 LGHDT, CDR2 YNNKEL (reference sequence). The CDR3 consists of 14 residues.